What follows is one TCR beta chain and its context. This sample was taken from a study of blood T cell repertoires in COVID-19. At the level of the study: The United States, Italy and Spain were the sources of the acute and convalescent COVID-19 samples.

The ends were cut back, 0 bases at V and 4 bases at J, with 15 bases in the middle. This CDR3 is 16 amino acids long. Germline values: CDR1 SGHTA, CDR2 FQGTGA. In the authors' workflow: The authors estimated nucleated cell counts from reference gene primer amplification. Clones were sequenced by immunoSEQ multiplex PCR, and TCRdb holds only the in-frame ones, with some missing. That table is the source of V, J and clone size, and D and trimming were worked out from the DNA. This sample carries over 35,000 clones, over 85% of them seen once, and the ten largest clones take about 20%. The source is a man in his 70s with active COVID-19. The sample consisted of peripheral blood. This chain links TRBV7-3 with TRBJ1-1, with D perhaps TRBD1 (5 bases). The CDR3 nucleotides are TGTGCCAGCAGCTTAACTGGCGGTCGGGGGATCACTGAAGCTTTCTTT. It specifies CASSLTGGRGITEAFF.